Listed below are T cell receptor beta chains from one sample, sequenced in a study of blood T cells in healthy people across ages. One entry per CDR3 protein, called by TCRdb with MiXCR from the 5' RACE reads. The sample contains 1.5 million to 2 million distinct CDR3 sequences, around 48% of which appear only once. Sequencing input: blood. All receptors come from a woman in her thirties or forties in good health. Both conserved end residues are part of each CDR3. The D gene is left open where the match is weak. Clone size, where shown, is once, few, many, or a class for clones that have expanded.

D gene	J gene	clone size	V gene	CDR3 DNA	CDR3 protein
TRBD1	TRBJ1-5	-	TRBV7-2	TGTGCCAGCAGCCAATCCGCGGGACAGGAGCCCCAGCATTTT	CASSQSAGQEPQHF
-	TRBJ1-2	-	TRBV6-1	TGTGCCAGCAGTGAAGCTCCAGTTAACTATGGCTACACCTTC	CASSEAPVNYGYTF
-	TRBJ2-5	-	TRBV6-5	TGTGCCAGCAGGCCCAACACCCCTGGAGAGACCCAGTACTTC	CASRPNTPGETQYF
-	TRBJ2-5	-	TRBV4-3	TGCGCCAGCAGCCAAGATTATGCTACGGGTAGCGGTCAAGAGACCCAGTACTTC	CASSQDYATGSGQETQYF
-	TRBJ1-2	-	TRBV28	TGTGCCAGCAGCGGGGCACCGTACTTAAATGGCTACACCTTC	CASSGAPYLNGYTF
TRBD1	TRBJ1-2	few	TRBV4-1	TGCGCCAGCAGCCAAGATACAGGGGATTATAACTATGGCTACACCTTC	CASSQDTGDYNYGYTF
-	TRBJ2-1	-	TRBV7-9	TGTGCCAGCAGCTTACTGACTCCAGGCGGGGAGCAGTTCTTC	CASSLLTPGGEQFF
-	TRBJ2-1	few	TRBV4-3	TGCGCCAGCAGCCAAGATCCCGGGGGCGTAAGGGATGAGCAGTTCTTC	CASSQDPGGVRDEQFF
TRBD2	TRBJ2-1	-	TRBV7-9	TGTGCCAGCAGCACAGGTAGCGGGAGCTACAATGAGCAGTTCTTC	CASSTGSGSYNEQFF
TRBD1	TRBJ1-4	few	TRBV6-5	TGTGCCAGCAGTACAGGGGTAGAAAAACTGTTTTTT	CASSTGVEKLFF
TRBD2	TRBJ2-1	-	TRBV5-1	TGCGCCAGCAGCTTACTGGCTGGGACTAGCGGGGGGGCCGATGAGCAGTTCTTC	CASSLLAGTSGGADEQFF
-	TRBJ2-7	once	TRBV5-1	TGCGCCAGCGCCCCGACCCCCGCGGTTGAGGATGAGCAGTACTTC	CASAPTPAVEDEQYF
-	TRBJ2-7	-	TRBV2	TGTGCCAGCAGCCCCGCCAAAGGCTTCTACGAGCAGTACTTC	CASSPAKGFYEQYF
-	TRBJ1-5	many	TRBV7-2	TGTGCCAGCTCACCGAGAGGGCAGCCCCAGCATTTT	CASSPRGQPQHF
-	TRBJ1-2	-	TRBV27	TGTGCCAGCAGTTTAGCGGGCAGTCGACTATATGGCTACACCTTC	CASSLAGSRLYGYTF
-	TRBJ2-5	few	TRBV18	TGTGCCAGCTCACCCGCGACAGGTACCCAAGAGACCCAGTACTTC	CASSPATGTQETQYF
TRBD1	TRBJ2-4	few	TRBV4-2	TGTGCCAGCAGCAGGGGGCGAGAAAACATTCAGTACTTC	CASSRGRENIQYF
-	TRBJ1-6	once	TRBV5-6	TGTGCCAGCAGCTTGGTGGCAGAGTATTCACCCCTCCACTTT	CASSLVAEYSPLHF
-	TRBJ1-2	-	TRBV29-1	TGCAGCGTTGAAGATCGGTGGGGCCAGGGAGGAGGCTACACCTTC	CSVEDRWGQGGGYTF
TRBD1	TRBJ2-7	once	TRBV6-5	TGTGCCAGCAGTAGACACGACAGGGGTTTCTCCTACGAGCAGTACTTC	CASSRHDRGFSYEQYF
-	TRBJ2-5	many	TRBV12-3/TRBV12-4	TGTGCCAGCAGGACTGGAGGGGGAGAGACCCAGTACTTC	CASRTGGGETQYF
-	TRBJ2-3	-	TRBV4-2	TGTGCCAGCAGCCAAGGCGTCCCTCCTAGCACAGATACGCAGTATTTT	CASSQGVPPSTDTQYF
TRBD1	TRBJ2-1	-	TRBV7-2	TGTGCCAGCAGGGAGAACAGGGGTCTCTCCTACAATGAGCAGTTCTTC	CASRENRGLSYNEQFF
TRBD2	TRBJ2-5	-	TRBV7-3	TGTGCCAGCAGCTTGGGGGGTAGCGGGGGGCGGACTCAAGAGACCCAGTACTTC	CASSLGGSGGRTQETQYF
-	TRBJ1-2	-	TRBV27	TGTGCCAGCAGTTTAAATCCCGGACAGTATGGCTACACCTTC	CASSLNPGQYGYTF
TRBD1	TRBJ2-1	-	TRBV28	TGTGCCAGCACGTGGACAGGGTTCGATGAGCAGTTCTTC	CASTWTGFDEQFF
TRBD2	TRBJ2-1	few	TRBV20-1	TGCAGTGCTAGTACCCCAGCGGGGTCCTACAATGAGCAGTTCTTC	CSASTPAGSYNEQFF
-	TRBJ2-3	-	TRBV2	TGTGCCAGCGGGGAGTTTCCTGGAGATACGCAGTATTTT	CASGEFPGDTQYF
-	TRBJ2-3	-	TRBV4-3	TGCGCCAGCAGCCAAGATGCCCTAGACACAGATACGCAGTATTTT	CASSQDALDTDTQYF
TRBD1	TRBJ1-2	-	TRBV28	TGTGCCAGCAGTTTAGGGACAGGGCACACCTATGGCTACACCTTC	CASSLGTGHTYGYTF
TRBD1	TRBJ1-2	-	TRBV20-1	TGCAGTGCTAGAGATCTCAGAGGGACAGGGTACGGCTACACCTTC	CSARDLRGTGYGYTF
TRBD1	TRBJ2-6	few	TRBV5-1	TGCGCCAGCAGCTCGGACAGGGAGACTGGGGCCAACGTCCTGACTTTC	CASSSDRETGANVLTF
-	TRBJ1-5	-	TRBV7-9	TGTGCCAGCAGCTTAAACGGGGTGCAGCCCCAGCATTTT	CASSLNGVQPQHF
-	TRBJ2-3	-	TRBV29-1	TGCAGCGTTGATAACAGGGGGGGCACAGATGCGCAGTATTTT	CSVDNRGGTDAQYF
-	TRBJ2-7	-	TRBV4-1	TGCGCCAGCAGCCTTGACAGGACAAGATCCTACGAGCAGTACTTC	CASSLDRTRSYEQYF
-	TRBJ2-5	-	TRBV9	TGTGCCAGCAGCGACAACGTGGGGAAAGAGACCCAGTACTTC	CASSDNVGKETQYF
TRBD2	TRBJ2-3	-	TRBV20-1	TGCAGTGCTATCCCTCTAGCGGGCATCCGCACAGATACGCAGTATTTT	CSAIPLAGIRTDTQYF
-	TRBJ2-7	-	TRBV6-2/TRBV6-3	TGTGCCAGCAGTCTCCCCCATAGCTACGAGCAGTACTTC	CASSLPHSYEQYF
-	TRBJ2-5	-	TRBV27	TGTGCCACCAGACCCGACGACCAAGAGACCCAGTACTTC	CATRPDDQETQYF
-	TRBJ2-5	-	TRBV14	TGTGCCAGCAGCCAAGATTCCACGTCTTTCGCGAGGGGGGAGACCCAGTACTTC	CASSQDSTSFARGETQYF
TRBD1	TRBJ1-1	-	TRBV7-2	TGTGCCAGCAGCTCCCTAGTCTCAGGGGGAACTGAAGCTTTCTTT	CASSSLVSGGTEAFF